These T cell receptor beta chains were read from a single sample in a study of T cell responses to AZD1222 COVID-19 vaccine. TCRdb's copy holds only in-frame clones and misses some; the assay was immunoSEQ multiplex PCR. Of roughly 120,000 clones listed, around 92% are singletons. The material sequenced was peripheral blood, taken on day 0 of AZD1222 vaccination. The receptors here all came from an adult in good health. Each CDR3 is given with its conserved first and last residue. Fields, in order: CDR3 length, J gene, V gene, D gene, clone size, CDR3 DNA, CDR3 protein. D genes are given only for firm matches. Some rows mark clone size as missing; the rest say once, few, many or name a class of expanded clone.

14	TRBJ1-4	TRBV2	.	.	TGTGCCAGCACCCTTTTACGGGACGATGAAAAACTGTTTTTT	CASTLLRDDEKLFF
15	TRBJ2-1	TRBV13	.	once	TGTGCCAGCAGCTTAGTGGGAGCGCTCTACAATGAGCAGTTCTTC	CASSLVGALYNEQFF
15	TRBJ1-1	TRBV27	.	.	TGTGCCAGCAGTTCACCGGCGGGAGGGTACACTGAAGCTTTCTTT	CASSSPAGGYTEAFF
15	TRBJ1-1	TRBV7-2	.	.	TGTGCCAGCAGCCCCCGTACTGGTGGGAATAGTGAAGCTTTCTTT	CASSPRTGGNSEAFF
15	TRBJ2-1	TRBV5-6	TRBD2	.	TGTGCCAGCATTGATTCGGGAGGGGGCTACAATGAGCAGTTCTTC	CASIDSGGGYNEQFF
14	TRBJ1-5	TRBV6-6	.	.	TGTGCCAGCAGCCACACAGGAAACAATCAGCCCCAGCATTTT	CASSHTGNNQPQHF
17	TRBJ1-3	TRBV21-1	.	.	TGTGCCAGCAGCAAACAATCGGGGAGGATCTCTGGAAACACCATATATTTT	CASSKQSGRISGNTIYF
15	TRBJ1-3	TRBV6-5	.	.	TGTGCCAGCAGTTACGAAGGGGAAGCTGGAAACACCATATATTTT	CASSYEGEAGNTIYF
14	TRBJ1-2	TRBV5-6	TRBD1	.	TGTGCCAGCAGCCCGGGACAGGGAAACTATGGCTACACCTTC	CASSPGQGNYGYTF
14	TRBJ2-1	TRBV24-1	.	.	TGTGCCACCAGTATAAGTATCGGTTACAATGAGCAGTTCTTC	CATSISIGYNEQFF
17	TRBJ2-6	TRBV3-1/TRBV3-2	TRBD1	once	TGTGCCAGCAGCCAATCCCCAGGGGGAGCTGGGGCCAACGTCCTGACTTTC	CASSQSPGGAGANVLTF
15	TRBJ1-5	TRBV6-6	TRBD1	.	TGTGCCAGCGGCGAGGGACAGGGGACTAATCAGCCCCAGCATTTT	CASGEGQGTNQPQHF
14	TRBJ2-7	TRBV6-2/TRBV6-3	.	.	TGTGCCAGCAGCCTCAGGGTCGACCTGGGGGAGCAGTACTTC	CASSLRVDLGEQYF
11	TRBJ1-3	TRBV3-1/TRBV3-2	.	.	TGTGCCAGCAGCCAAGGAAACACCATATATTTT	CASSQGNTIYF
12	TRBJ1-1	TRBV28	.	.	TGTGCCAGCAGTCGTCGGGACACTGAAGCTTTCTTT	CASSRRDTEAFF